These T cell receptor beta chains were read from a single sample in a study of cytomegalovirus exposure and HLA in healthy donors. Sequencing used immunoSEQ multiplex PCR; TCRdb keeps in-frame clones, though not all of them. The table lists fewer than 80,000 clones, about 77% of them singletons. The sequencing sample was made of PBMCs. The receptors here all came from a woman between 25 and 40 years old in good health and CMV-seronegative. Each CDR3 is given with its conserved first and last residue. D genes are given only for firm matches. Rows give clone size only sometimes, using once, few, many, or a class for an expanded clone.

TRBJ2-5,NA,TRBV7-8,NA,TGTGCCAGCAGCCCGACCATACACCGGGGAACCCAGTACTTC,CASSPTIHRGTQYF
TRBJ1-2,TRBD1,TRBV4-1,NA,TGCGCCAGCAGCCAACGGACAGGGGGCAGTTCCTTAGGCGGCTACACCTTC,CASSQRTGGSSLGGYTF
TRBJ2-7,TRBD1,TRBV19,NA,TGTGCCAGTAGTATGAGGTCCGGGACAGGGCACGAGCAGTACTTC,CASSMRSGTGHEQYF
TRBJ1-1,NA,TRBV10-1,NA,TGCGCCAGCAGTGAACACGGACAGCCCTTCATGAACACTGAAGCTTTCTTT,CASSEHGQPFMNTEAFF
TRBJ2-1,NA,TRBV19,NA,TGTGCCAGTAAGTTGACGAGGGAGGTTTATGAGCAGTTCTTC,CASKLTREVYEQFF
TRBJ1-3,NA,TRBV5-6,NA,TGTGCCAGCAGCTTACTCGCGCCTGGAAACACCATATATTTT,CASSLLAPGNTIYF
TRBJ1-2,TRBD1,TRBV6-6,NA,TGTGCCAGCAGTTACATGGGGACAGGGGTGTACTACACCTTC,CASSYMGTGVYYTF
TRBJ1-2,NA,TRBV27,NA,TGTGCCAGCAGTCCCCATGAACAGGAGTTGGCTAACTATGGCTACACCTTC,CASSPHEQELANYGYTF
TRBJ1-1,TRBD1,TRBV28,NA,TGTGCCAGCAGTTTCAGGGGGTTGGACACTGAAGCTTTCTTT,CASSFRGLDTEAFF
TRBJ2-1,NA,TRBV19,NA,TGTGCCAGTAGTATCGGGGGAGTCTCCTACAATGAGCAGTTCTTC,CASSIGGVSYNEQFF
TRBJ1-5,NA,TRBV9,few,TGTGCCAGCAGCATGAGTGGCCGGGAGACACAGCCCCAGCATTTT,CASSMSGRETQPQHF
TRBJ2-7,NA,TRBV6-1,once,TGTGCCAGCGGCGGGTGGGGGGAGAACTACGAGCAGTACTTC,CASGGWGENYEQYF
TRBJ2-5,NA,TRBV10-1,NA,TGCGCCAGCAGTGGGACAGTTAAAGAGACCCAGTACTTC,CASSGTVKETQYF
TRBJ2-7,NA,TRBV19,NA,TGTGCCAGTAGTATATCCCTGGGCAACTACGAGCAGTACTTC,CASSISLGNYEQYF
TRBJ1-1,NA,TRBV29-1,once,TGCAGCGTTGAAGGACTGAGAAACACTGAAGCTTTCTTT,CSVEGLRNTEAFF
TRBJ1-2,NA,TRBV18,NA,TGTGCCAGCTCGCCCACAGGCGATGGCTACACCTTC,CASSPTGDGYTF
TRBJ1-2,TRBD1,TRBV18,NA,TGTGCCAGCTCACCACTACCGACGGGACAGGGGTGGTCTAACTATGGCTACACCTTC,CASSPLPTGQGWSNYGYTF
TRBJ2-7,TRBD1,TRBV27,few,TGTGCCAGCAGTCCCGGGACAGGTCCTTACGAGCAGTACTTC,CASSPGTGPYEQYF
TRBJ2-1,TRBD2,TRBV9,NA,TGTGCCAGCAGCGCACAACTAGCGGGAGTTAGGAATGAGCAGTTCTTC,CASSAQLAGVRNEQFF
TRBJ2-7,TRBD1,TRBV5-1,NA,TGCGCCAGCAGCTTGCGGCAGGGGGTAGACGAGCAGTACTTC,CASSLRQGVDEQYF
TRBJ1-4,NA,TRBV21-1,NA,TGTGCCAGCAGCACACCTCCGGGACAGACTAATGAAAAACTGTTTTTT,CASSTPPGQTNEKLFF
TRBJ2-1,TRBD2,TRBV10-1,NA,TGCGCCAGAAGGGGGGGCCGGGTGACGTTAGCGGGAGGGCCCCCGGATGAGCAGTTCTTC,CARRGGRVTLAGGPPDEQFF
TRBJ1-2,TRBD1,TRBV9,NA,TGTGCCAGCAGCGTTACAGGGGATAATCTCTTCGGCTACACCTTC,CASSVTGDNLFGYTF
TRBJ2-3,TRBD1,TRBV18,NA,TGTGCCAGCCAAGGACAGGGGGCGAGGACAGATACGCAGTATTTT,CASQGQGARTDTQYF
TRBJ2-2,TRBD2,TRBV4-1,NA,TGCGCCAGCAGCGTAGGGGTAGCGGGAGGCCTCGGGGAGCTGTTTTTT,CASSVGVAGGLGELFF
TRBJ2-1,NA,TRBV7-3,NA,TGTGCCAGCAGCTTCGGGACTCCGGCGAGTGAGCAGTTCTTC,CASSFGTPASEQFF
TRBJ1-2,NA,TRBV6-5,NA,TGTGCCAGCAGCCCCGACAGAGGAGATGGCTACACCTTC,CASSPDRGDGYTF
TRBJ2-3,NA,TRBV30,NA,TGTGCCTGGAGTGTCGCGGTATTTGGAACAGATACGCAGTATTTT,CAWSVAVFGTDTQYF
TRBJ1-4,NA,TRBV30,NA,TGTGCCTGTCCATCTATACTCTCTAATGAAAAACTGTTTTTT,CACPSILSNEKLFF
TRBJ1-2,NA,TRBV19,NA,TGTGCCAGTAGTCCAGGCAGGGATGTAGGGGGCTACACCTTC,CASSPGRDVGGYTF
TRBJ2-7,TRBD1,TRBV7-2,NA,TGTGCCAGCGCAGGGGGTATTGGGACAGGGACTTACGAGCAGTACTTC,CASAGGIGTGTYEQYF